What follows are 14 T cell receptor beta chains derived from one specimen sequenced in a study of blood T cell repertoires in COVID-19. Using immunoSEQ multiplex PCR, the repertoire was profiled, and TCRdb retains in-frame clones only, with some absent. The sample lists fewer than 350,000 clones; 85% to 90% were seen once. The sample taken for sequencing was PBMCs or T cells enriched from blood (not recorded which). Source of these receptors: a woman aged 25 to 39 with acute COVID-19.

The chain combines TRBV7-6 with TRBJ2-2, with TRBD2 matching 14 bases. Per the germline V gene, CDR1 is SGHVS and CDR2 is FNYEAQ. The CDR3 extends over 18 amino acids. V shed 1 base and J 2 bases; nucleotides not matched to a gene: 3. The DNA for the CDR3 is TGTGCCAGCAGCTTAGTAGGGACTAGCGGGAGTAACACCGGGGAGCTGTTTTTT. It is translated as CASSLVGTSGSNTGELFF. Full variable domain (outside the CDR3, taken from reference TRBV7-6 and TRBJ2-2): GAGVSQSPRYKVTKRGQDVALRCDPISGHVSLYWYRQALGQGPEFLTYFNYEAQQDKSGLPNDRFSAERPEGSISTLTIQRTEQRDSAMYRCASSLVGTSGSNTGELFFGEGSRLTVL.

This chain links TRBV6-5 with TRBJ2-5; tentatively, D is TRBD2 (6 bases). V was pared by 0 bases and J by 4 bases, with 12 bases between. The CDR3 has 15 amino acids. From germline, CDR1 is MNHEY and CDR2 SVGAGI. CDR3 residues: CASSYSIGAGETQYF. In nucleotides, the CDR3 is TGTGCCAGCAGTTACTCGATTGGAGCGGGAGAGACCCAGTACTTC.

CDR3: CASSETSGIYNEQFF. As DNA, the CDR3 is TGTGCCAGCAGCGAGACTAGCGGGATCTACAATGAGCAGTTCTTC. The V gene is TRBV5-4, the J gene TRBJ2-1; 11 bases agree with TRBD2. With V trimmed by 4 bases and J by 3 bases, 3 bases remained unmatched. This CDR3 comprises 15 residues. Germline CDR1 is SGHNT and CDR2 is YYREEE (reference sequence).

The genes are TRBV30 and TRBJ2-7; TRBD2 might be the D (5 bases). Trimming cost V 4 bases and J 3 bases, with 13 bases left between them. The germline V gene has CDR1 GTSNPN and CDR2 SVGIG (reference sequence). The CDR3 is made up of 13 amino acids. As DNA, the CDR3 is TGTGCCTGGACCTACATACTAGGCTACGAGCAGTACTTC. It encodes CAWTYILGYEQYF.

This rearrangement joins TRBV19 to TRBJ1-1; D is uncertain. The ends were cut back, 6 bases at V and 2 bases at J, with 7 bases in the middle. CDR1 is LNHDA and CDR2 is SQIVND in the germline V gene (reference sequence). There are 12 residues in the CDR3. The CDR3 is CASRDFNTEAFF. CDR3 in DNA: TGTGCCAGTAGGGACTTTAACACTGAAGCTTTCTTT.

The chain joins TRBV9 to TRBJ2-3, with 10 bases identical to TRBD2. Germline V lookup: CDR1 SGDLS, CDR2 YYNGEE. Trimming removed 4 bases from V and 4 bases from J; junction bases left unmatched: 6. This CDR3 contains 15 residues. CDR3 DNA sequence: TGTGCCAGCAGCCCTCTAGCGGGAGTATCAGATACGCAGTATTTT. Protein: CASSPLAGVSDTQYF.

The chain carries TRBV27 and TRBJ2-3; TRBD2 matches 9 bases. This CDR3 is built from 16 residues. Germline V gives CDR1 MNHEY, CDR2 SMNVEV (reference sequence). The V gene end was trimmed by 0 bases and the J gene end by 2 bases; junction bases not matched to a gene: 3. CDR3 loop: CASSLSSGRTTDTQYF. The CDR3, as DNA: TGTGCCAGCAGTTTATCCAGCGGGAGGACCACAGATACGCAGTATTTT.

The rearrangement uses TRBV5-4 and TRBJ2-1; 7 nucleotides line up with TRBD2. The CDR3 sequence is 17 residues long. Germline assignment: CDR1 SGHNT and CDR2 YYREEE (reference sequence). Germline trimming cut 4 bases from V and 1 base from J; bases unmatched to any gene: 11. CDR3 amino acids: CASSDYEWEGSYNEQFF. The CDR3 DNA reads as TGTGCCAGCAGCGACTACGAGTGGGAGGGATCCTACAATGAGCAGTTCTTC. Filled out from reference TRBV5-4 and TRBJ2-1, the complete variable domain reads ETGVTQSPTHLIKTRGQQVTLRCSSQSGHNTVSWYQQALGQGPQFIFQYYREEENGRGNFPPRFSGLQFPNYSSELNVNALELDDSALYLCASSDYEWEGSYNEQFFGPGTRLTVL.

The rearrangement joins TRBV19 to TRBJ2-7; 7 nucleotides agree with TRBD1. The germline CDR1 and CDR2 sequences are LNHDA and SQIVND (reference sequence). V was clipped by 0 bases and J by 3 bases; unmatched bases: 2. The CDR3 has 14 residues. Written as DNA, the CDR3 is TGTGCCAGTAGTATAGACGGGACAGACTACGAGCAGTACTTC. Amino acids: CASSIDGTDYEQYF.

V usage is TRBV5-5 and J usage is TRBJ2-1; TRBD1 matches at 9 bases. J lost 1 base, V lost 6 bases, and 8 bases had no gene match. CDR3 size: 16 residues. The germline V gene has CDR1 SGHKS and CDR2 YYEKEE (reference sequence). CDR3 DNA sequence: TGTGCCAGCAAAAACAGGGGGCGCGGGTCCTACAATGAGCAGTTCTTC. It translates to CASKNRGRGSYNEQFF.

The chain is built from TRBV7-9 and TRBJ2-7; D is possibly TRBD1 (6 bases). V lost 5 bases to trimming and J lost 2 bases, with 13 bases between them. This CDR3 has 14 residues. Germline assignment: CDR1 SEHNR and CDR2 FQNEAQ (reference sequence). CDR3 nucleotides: TGTGCCAGCAGCATGGGACAAGGGGCCTACGAGCAGTACTTC. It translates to CASSMGQGAYEQYF.

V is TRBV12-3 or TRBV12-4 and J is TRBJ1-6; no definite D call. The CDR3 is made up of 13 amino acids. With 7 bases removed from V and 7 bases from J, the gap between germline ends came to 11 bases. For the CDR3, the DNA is TGTGCCAGCACTCGGGATCTAAATTCACCCCTCCACTTT. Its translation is CASTRDLNSPLHF.

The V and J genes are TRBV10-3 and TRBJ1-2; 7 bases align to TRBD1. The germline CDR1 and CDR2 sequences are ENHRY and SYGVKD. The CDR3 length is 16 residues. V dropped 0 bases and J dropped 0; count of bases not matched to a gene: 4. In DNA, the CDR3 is TGTGCCATCAGTGAGTCCGACAGGGCTTCTAACTATGGCTACACCTTC. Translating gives CAISESDRASNYGYTF.

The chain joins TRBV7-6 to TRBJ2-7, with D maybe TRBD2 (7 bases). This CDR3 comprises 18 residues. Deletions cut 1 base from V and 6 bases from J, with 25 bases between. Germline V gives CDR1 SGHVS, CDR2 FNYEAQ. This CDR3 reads CASSLGGRAGQGWVEQYF. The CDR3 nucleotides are TGTGCCAGCAGCTTAGGGGGGAGAGCGGGACAAGGATGGGTCGAGCAGTACTTC.